This TCR beta chain was retrieved from a study of T-cell reconstitution after alpha-beta-depleted transplantation in children. The sample holds many counts of this clonotype. V trimming: 5 bases; J trimming: 1 base; junction bases outside the gene matches: 3. CDR3 size: 15 residues. TCRbeta library construction was performed incorporating unique molecular identifiers. TCRdb re-analysed the PCR reads in MiXCR, keeping a single row per CDR3 protein. The repertoire consists of approximately 91,000 distinct CDR3 sequences, with roughly 8% occurring once and the leading ten covering approximately 6.6%. The clonotype comes from a human donor who donated a stem cell graft to a child with congenital amegakaryocytic thrombocytopenia. Sequences were derived from PBMCs from the stem cell graft donor, sampled from the stem cell graft. V usage is TRBV12-3 or TRBV12-4 and J usage is TRBJ2-1; 9 nucleotides agree with TRBD1. CDR3 sequence reads: CASSPTGGSYNEQFF. The CDR3 nucleotides are TGTGCCAGCAGTCCGACAGGGGGGTCCTACAATGAGCAGTTCTTC.